This T cell receptor (beta chain) was captured by sequencing in a study of CD8+CD57+ T cells in acquired aplastic anemia. As for the study in general: DNA per sorted CD4+ or CD8+ sample ranged about 0.19 to 30 ug, averaging 3.2 ug. Overall study results and limits: Sharing between patients and controls was observed for twenty-nine CD8+ CDR3 sequences.

Genomic DNA served as template for TCR beta VDJ and CDR3 profiling. Using its own MiXCR run on the reads, TCRdb lists one record per CDR3 protein. The sample lists about 200,000 distinct CDR3 sequences; around 49% were seen once. This clonotype was recorded a few times. The antigen remains unidentified. Germline loops: CDR1 DFQATT, CDR2 SNEGSKA (reference sequence). The CDR3 contains 17 residues. The junction had 10 bases not matched to a gene; V was cut back by 6 bases and J by 4 bases. Those patients picked for sequencing had displayed CD8+CD57+ cell expansion on flow cytometry. The V and J genes are TRBV20-1 and TRBJ2-1; TRBD2 agrees at 15 bases. This clonotype originated in a human donor with aplastic anemia. Sample: sorted CD4+, CD8+, or CD8+CD57+ T cells (not recorded which) from PBMCs. CDR3 loop: CSAPGTSGGTLYNEQFF. DNA for the CDR3: TGCAGTGCCCCCGGGACTAGCGGGGGGACCCTTTACAATGAGCAGTTCTTC.